These T cell receptor beta chains were read from a single sample in a study of CD8 T cells in Susac syndrome. TCRdb called the immunoSEQ multiplex PCR reads again in MiXCR, with one record for every CDR3 protein. This table has some 100,000 distinct CDR3 sequences, approximately 96% appearing once. The specimen was CD4+ T cells from PBMCs. The receptors here all came from a human donor in good health. CDR3s leave out the opening cysteine and the closing phenylalanine or tryptophan. Clone size, where shown, is once, few, many, or a class for clones that have expanded.

clone_size,j_call,v_call,cdr3_aa
.,TRBJ1-5,TRBV19,ASSIEAGDQPQH
.,TRBJ2-7,TRBV3-1,ASSRWSSAGARYEQY
.,TRBJ1-2,TRBV28,ASSREWNYGYT
.,TRBJ1-2,TRBV5-4,ASSSLLRSSNYGYT
once,TRBJ1-2,TRBV14,ASSQLRDGPYGYT
.,TRBJ2-1,TRBV5-1,ASTAAQEYNEQF
.,TRBJ2-3,TRBV4-2,ASSQDPISATDTQY
.,TRBJ2-7,TRBV27,ASSESWAAYEQY
once,TRBJ1-2,TRBV5-1,ASSSEQGAYGYT
once,TRBJ2-6,TRBV2,ASSYGGVGSGANVLT
.,TRBJ1-4,TRBV7-2,ASSLIGAGGAGTNEKLF
.,TRBJ2-5,TRBV19,ATTGTVQETQY
.,TRBJ2-6,TRBV4-2,ASSQEVRRSGANVLT
.,TRBJ2-5,TRBV7-8,ASSSLDRAQETQY